Listed below are T cell receptor beta chains from one sample, sequenced in a study of control samples from healthy donors and cancer patients. The data were produced by immunoSEQ multiplex PCR, yet TCRdb's version contains in-frame clones alone and is incomplete. Of about 130,000 clones listed, around 90% are singletons. The sequencing sample was made of blood. These receptors were collected from a man in his forties or fifties in good health. Both conserved end residues are part of each CDR3.

J gene,V gene,CDR3 protein
TRBJ2-2,TRBV5-1,CASSTGTAEAGELFF
TRBJ2-5,TRBV18,CASSPRGQKQETQYF
TRBJ1-2,TRBV5-4,CASSRTGGANSNYGYTF
TRBJ2-7,TRBV5-1,CASSLGGSSGRISYEQYF
TRBJ1-1,TRBV5-1,CASSVRPGGNTEAFF
TRBJ1-2,TRBV7-2,CASSANRSPGGYTF
TRBJ2-5,TRBV7-3,CASSLIGQGEKETQYF
TRBJ1-3,TRBV28,CASSRLGQDLYGNTIYF
TRBJ1-2,TRBV20-1,CSARAGVLYSNGYTF
TRBJ1-2,TRBV25-1,CASSEYTGVYYGYTF
TRBJ1-1,TRBV10-1,CASSDPAVSEAFF
TRBJ1-3,TRBV30,CAWGTSAGNTIYF
TRBJ2-5,TRBV11-2,CASSDKRLAGVETQYF
TRBJ2-3,TRBV13,CASSWTEGTDTQYF
TRBJ2-5,TRBV9,CASSVHGEETQYF
TRBJ2-4,TRBV27,CASSPISGGVRNIQYF
TRBJ1-1,TRBV14,CASSPGRNTEAFF
TRBJ2-1,TRBV12-3/TRBV12-4,CVSGTDSYNEQFF
TRBJ1-4,TRBV11-2,CASSPEGQRGEKLFF
TRBJ2-2,TRBV5-1,CASSLLRGRGELFF
TRBJ1-1,TRBV7-8,CASSLGENTEAFF
TRBJ2-1,TRBV7-2,CASSHVGSSYNEQFF
TRBJ2-5,TRBV11-3,CASSFPHRGIRETQYF
TRBJ2-1,TRBV9,CASSVKGAHNEQFF
TRBJ2-7,TRBV5-1,CASSLQGADVYEQYF
TRBJ2-7,TRBV5-1,CASSLEDPLENEQYF
TRBJ2-5,TRBV5-4,CASSLRLGGAETQYF
TRBJ2-5,TRBV6-5,CASTQFNKETQYF
TRBJ2-5,TRBV4-2,CASSQAPAVGDSVQETQYF
TRBJ1-2,TRBV6-6,CASSYSTRVGGYTF
TRBJ1-5,TRBV6-1,CASSEAQLGNQPQHF
TRBJ1-5,TRBV7-2,CASSLEGDQPQHF
TRBJ2-3,TRBV5-8,CASSAGLAPDTQYF
TRBJ1-3,TRBV25-1,CASSDLLGNTIYF
TRBJ2-5,TRBV11-2,CASSFSAQETQYF
TRBJ2-5,TRBV30,CAWRSGETQYF
TRBJ1-1,TRBV5-1,CASSQHRGVNTEAFF
TRBJ1-4,TRBV28,CASSARDRTEKLFF
TRBJ1-2,TRBV3-1/TRBV3-2,CASSHASGKGYTF
TRBJ2-1,TRBV10-3,CAILTGTYNEQFF
TRBJ1-5,TRBV6-1,CASSEQGARSNQPQHF
TRBJ1-1,TRBV19,CASSIMEIGTEAFF
TRBJ1-3,TRBV18,CASSREDTGAGNTIYF
TRBJ2-2,TRBV2,CASNRQAGELFF